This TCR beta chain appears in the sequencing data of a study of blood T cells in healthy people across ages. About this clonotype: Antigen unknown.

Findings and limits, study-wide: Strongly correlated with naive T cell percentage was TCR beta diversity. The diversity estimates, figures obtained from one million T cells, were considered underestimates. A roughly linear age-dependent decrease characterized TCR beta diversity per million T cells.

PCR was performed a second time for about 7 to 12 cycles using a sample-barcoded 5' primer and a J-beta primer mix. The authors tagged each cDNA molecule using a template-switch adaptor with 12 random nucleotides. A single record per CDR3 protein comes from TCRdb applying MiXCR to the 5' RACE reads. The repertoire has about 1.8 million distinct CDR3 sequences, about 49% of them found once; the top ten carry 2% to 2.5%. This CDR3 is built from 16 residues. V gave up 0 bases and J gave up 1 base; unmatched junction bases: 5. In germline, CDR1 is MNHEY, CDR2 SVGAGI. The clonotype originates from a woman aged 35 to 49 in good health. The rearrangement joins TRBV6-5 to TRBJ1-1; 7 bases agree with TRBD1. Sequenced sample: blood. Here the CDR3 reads CASSYSPTGRNTEAFF. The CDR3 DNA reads TGTGCCAGCAGTTACTCACCGACAGGGCGGAACACTGAAGCTTTCTTT.